The present T cell receptor beta chain was sequenced within a study of shared clonotypes between healthy human individuals. This clone occurred once. The CDR3 is 15 residues long. The V gene's germline CDR1 is MDHEN and CDR2 SYDVKM. V shed 5 bases and J 4 bases; nucleotides not matched to a gene: 1. A deep-level run was used for the assay. Each PCR replicate from the sorted subsets contained 150 to 200 ng DNA, which is tens of thousands of T cell genomes. Only in-frame clones appear in the TCRdb table, and some are missing; sequencing was by immunoSEQ multiplex PCR. The data contain around 1,000,000 clones, 70% to 85% of them singletons.

The receptor's source is a man between 18 and 35 years old in good health. Some clones in this sample may be carry-over from other donors' samples. Sequencing was performed on memory CD4+ T cells from PBMCs. As for subset: CD45RA-negative fraction. The chain is built from TRBV28 and TRBJ2-2, with 13 positions matching TRBD2. The CDR3 protein is CASSRLAGGTGELFF. CDR3 coding DNA: TGTGCCAGCAGTCGACTAGCGGGAGGCACCGGGGAGCTGTTTTTT.